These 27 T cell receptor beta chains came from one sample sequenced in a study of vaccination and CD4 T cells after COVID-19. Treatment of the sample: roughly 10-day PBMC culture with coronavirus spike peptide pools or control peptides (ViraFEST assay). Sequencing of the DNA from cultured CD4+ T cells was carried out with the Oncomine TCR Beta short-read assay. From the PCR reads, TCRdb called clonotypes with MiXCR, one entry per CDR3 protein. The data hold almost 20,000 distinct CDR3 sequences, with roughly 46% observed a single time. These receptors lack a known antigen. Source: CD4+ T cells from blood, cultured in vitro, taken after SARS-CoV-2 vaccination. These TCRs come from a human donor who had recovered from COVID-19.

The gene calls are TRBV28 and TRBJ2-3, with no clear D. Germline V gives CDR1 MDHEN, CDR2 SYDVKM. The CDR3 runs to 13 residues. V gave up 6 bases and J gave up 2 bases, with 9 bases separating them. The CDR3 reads CASRYRSTDTQYF. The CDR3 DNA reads TGTGCCAGCAGATACCGATCCACAGATACGCAGTATTTT.

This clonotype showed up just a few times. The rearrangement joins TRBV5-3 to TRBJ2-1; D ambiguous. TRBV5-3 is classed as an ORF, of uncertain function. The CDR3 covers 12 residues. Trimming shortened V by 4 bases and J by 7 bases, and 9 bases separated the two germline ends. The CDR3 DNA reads TGTGCCAGAAGCGGGCGTGGTAATGAGCAGTTCTTC. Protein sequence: CARSGRGNEQFF.

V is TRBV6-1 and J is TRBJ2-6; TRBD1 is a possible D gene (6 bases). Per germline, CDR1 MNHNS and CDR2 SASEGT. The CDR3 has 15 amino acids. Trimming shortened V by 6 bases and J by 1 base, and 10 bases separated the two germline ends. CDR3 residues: CASRTGPSGANVLTF. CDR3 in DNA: TGTGCCAGCAGGACAGGACCATCTGGGGCCAACGTCCTGACTTTC.

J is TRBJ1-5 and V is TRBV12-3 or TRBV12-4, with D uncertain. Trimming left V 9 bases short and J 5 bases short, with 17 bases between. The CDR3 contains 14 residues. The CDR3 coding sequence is TGTGCCAGTACCTCTCCCCCAGGCTATCAGCCCCAGCATTTT. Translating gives CASTSPPGYQPQHF.

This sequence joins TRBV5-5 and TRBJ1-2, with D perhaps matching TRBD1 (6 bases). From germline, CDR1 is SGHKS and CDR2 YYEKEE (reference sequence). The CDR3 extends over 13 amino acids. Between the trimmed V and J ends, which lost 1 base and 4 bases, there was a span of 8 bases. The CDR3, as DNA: TGTGCCAGCAGCTTGCTAGGGGGCTATGGCTACACCTTC. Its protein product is CASSLLGGYGYTF.

For the CDR3, the DNA is TGTGCCAGCAGCTTAGCGGGGCAGTTTGGGGAAGAGACCCAGTACTTC. Its protein is CASSLAGQFGEETQYF. The V and J genes are TRBV7-8 and TRBJ2-5, with D perhaps matching TRBD1 (5 bases). Trimming took 0 bases from V and 3 from J, leaving 14 bases between them. Germline V lookup: CDR1 SGHVS, CDR2 FQNEAQ. This CDR3 has 16 residues.

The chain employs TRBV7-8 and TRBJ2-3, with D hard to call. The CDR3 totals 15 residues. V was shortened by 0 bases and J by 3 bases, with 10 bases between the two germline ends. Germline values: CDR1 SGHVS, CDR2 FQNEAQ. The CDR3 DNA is TGTGCCAGCAGCTTAGCAGGATATAGGACAGATACGCAGTATTTT. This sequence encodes CASSLAGYRTDTQYF.

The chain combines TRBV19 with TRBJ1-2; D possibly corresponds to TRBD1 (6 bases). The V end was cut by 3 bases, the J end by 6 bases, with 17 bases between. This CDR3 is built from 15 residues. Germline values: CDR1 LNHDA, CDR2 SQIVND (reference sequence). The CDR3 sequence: CASSIARGAANGYTF. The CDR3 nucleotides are TGTGCCAGTAGTATCGCTCGGGGGGCCGCAAATGGCTACACCTTC.

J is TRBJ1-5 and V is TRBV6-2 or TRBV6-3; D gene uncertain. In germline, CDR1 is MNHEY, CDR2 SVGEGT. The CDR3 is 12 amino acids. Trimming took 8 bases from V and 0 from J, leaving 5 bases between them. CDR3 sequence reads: CASHNSNQPQHF. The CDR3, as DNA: TGTGCCAGCCATAATAGCAATCAGCCCCAGCATTTT.

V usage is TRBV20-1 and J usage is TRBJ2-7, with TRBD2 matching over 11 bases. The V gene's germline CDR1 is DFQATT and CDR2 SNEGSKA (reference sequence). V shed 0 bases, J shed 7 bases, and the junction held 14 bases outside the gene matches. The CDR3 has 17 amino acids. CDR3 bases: TGCAGTGCTAGAGATACCCTCCGACTAGCGGGATGGAGGGAGCAGTACTTC. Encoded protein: CSARDTLRLAGWREQYF.

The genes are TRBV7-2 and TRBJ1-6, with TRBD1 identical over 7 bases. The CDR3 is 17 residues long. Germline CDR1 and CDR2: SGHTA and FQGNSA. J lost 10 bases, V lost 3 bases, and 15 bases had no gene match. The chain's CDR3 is CASSFEGNRDRGSPLHF. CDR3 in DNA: TGTGCCAGCAGCTTTGAGGGAAACCGGGACAGAGGATCACCCCTCCACTTT.

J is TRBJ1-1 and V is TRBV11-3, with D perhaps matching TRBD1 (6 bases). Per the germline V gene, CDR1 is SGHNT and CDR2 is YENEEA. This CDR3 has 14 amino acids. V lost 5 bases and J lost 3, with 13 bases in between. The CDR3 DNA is TGTGCCAGCAGCCCGAGCGGGGGCTACACTGAAGCTTTCTTT. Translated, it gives CASSPSGGYTEAFF.

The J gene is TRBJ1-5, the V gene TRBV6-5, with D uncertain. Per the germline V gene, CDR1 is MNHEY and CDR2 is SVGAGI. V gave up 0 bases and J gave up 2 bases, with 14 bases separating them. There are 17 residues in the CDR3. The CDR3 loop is CASSYSRVLGGNQPQHF. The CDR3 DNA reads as TGTGCCAGCAGTTACTCGAGGGTCCTGGGAGGCAATCAGCCCCAGCATTTT.

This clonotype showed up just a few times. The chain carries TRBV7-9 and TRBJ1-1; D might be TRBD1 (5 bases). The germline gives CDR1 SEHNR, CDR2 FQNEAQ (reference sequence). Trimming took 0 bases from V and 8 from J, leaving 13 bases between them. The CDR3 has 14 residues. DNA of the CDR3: TGTGCCAGCAGCTTAGCGCGATGGGGCCAGGAAGCTTTCTTT. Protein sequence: CASSLARWGQEAFF. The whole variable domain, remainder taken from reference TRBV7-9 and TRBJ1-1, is DTGVSQNPRHKITKRGQNVTFRCDPISEHNRLYWYRQTLGQGPEFLTYFQNEAQLEKSRLLSDRFSAERPKGSFSTLEIQRTEQGDSAMYLCASSLARWGQEAFFGQGTRLTVV.

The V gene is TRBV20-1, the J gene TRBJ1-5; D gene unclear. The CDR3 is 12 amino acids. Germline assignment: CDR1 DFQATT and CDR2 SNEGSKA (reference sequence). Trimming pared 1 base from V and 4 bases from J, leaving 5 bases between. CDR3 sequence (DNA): TGCAGTGCTAGAGCAAGGAATCAGCCCCAGCATTTT. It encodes CSARARNQPQHF.

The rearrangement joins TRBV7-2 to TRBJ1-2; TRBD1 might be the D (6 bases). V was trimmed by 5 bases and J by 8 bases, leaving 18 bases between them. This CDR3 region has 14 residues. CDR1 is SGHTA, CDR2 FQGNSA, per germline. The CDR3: CASSPRGGGHGYTF. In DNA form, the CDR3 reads TGTGCCAGCAGCCCGCGGGGGGGGGGGCACGGCTACACCTTC. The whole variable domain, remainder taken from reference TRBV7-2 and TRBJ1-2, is GAGVSQSPSNKVTEKGKDVELRCDPISGHTALYWYRQSLGQGLEFLIYFQGNSAPDKSGLPSDRFSAERTGGSVSTLTIQRTQQEDSAVYLCASSPRGGGHGYTFGSGTRLTVV.

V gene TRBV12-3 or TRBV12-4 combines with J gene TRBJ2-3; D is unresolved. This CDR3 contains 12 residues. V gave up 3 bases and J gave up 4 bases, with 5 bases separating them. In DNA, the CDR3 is TGTGCCAGCAGTTTCGGCCCAGATACGCAGTATTTT. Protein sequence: CASSFGPDTQYF.

In nucleotides, the CDR3 is TGTGCCAGCACCCCTTCCTGGGGTTATCTTGACACCGGGGAGCTGTTTTTT. It encodes CASTPSWGYLDTGELFF. The V call is TRBV6-1, the J call TRBJ2-2; D is unclear. Looked up from germline, CDR1 is MNHNS and CDR2 is SASEGT. The CDR3 spans 17 residues. The germline V and J ends were trimmed by 7 bases and 3 bases, with 21 bases remaining between them.

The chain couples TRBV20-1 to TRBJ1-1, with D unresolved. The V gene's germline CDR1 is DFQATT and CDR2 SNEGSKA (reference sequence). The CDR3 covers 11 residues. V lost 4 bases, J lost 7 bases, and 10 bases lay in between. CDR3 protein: CSANIKGEAFF. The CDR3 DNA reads TGCAGTGCTAATATCAAGGGTGAAGCTTTCTTT.

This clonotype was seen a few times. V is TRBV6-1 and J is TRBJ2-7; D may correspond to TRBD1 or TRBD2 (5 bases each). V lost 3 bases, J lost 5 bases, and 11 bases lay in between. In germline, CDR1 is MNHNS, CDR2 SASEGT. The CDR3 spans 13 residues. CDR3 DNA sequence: TGTGCCAGCAGTGAGGTGGGGACCCACGAGCAGTACTTC. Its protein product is CASSEVGTHEQYF.

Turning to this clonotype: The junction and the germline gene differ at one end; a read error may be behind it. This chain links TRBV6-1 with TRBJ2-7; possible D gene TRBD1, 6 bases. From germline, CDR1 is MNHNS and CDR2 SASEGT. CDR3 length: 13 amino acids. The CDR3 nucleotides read TGTGCCAACAGTAGGGGGACCCAGTTCGAGCAGTACTTC. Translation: CANSRGTQFEQYF.

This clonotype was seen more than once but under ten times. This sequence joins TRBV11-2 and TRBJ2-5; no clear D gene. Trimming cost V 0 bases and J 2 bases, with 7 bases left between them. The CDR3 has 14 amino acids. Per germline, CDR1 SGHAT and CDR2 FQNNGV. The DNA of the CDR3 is TGTGCCAGCAGCTTAGACCTAGATCAAGAGACCCAGTACTTC. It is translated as CASSLDLDQETQYF.

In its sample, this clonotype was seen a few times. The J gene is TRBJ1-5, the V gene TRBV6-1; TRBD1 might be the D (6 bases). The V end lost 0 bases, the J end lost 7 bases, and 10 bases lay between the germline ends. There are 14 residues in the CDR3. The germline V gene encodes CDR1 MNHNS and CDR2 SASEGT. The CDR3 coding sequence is TGTGCCAGCAGTGAAGCAAGACAGGAACAGCCCCAGCATTTT. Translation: CASSEARQEQPQHF.

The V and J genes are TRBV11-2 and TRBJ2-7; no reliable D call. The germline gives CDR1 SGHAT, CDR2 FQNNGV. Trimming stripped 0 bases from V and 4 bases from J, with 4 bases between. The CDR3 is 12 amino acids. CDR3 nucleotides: TGTGCCAGCAGCTTAGAATGGTACGAGCAGTACTTC. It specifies CASSLEWYEQYF.

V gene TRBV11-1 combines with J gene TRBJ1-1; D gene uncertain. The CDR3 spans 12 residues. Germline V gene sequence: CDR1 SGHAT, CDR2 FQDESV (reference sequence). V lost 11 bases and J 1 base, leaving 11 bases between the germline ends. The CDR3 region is CASETGNTEAFF. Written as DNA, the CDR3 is TGTGCCTCAGAGACGGGGAACACTGAAGCTTTCTTT.

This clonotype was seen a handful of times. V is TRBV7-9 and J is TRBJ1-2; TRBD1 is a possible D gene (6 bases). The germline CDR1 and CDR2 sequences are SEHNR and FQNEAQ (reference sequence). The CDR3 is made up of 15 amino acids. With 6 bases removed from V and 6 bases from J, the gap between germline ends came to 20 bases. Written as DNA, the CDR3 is TGTGCCAGCAGTCGGCCAGGGGACTCTTTTGATGGCTACACCTTC. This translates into CASSRPGDSFDGYTF.

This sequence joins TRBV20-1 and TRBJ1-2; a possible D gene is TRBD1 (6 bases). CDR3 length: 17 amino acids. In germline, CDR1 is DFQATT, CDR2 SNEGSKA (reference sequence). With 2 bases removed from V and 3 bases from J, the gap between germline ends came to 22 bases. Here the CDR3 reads CSARSRGRNGLDYGYTF. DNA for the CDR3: TGCAGTGCTAGATCACGGGGGCGGAATGGCCTGGACTATGGCTACACCTTC.